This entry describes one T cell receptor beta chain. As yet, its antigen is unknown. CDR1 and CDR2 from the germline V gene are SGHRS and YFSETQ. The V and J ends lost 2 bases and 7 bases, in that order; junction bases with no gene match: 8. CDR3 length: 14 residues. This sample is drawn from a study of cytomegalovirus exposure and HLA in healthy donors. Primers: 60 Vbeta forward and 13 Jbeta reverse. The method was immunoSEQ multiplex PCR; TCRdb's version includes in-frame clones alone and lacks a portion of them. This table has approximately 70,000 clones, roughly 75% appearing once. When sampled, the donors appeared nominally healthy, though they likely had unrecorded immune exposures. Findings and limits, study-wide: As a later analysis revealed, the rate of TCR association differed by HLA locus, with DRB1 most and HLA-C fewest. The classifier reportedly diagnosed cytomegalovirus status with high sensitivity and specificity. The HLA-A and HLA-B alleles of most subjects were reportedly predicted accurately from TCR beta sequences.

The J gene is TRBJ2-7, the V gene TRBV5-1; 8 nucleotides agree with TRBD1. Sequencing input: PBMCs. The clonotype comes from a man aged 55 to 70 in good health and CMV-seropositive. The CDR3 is CASSLPDRAREQYF. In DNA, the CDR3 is TGCGCCAGCAGCTTACCGGACAGGGCGAGGGAGCAGTACTTC.